The 13 T cell receptor beta chains listed next were all sequenced from one sample in a study of regulatory T cells in long-lasting Graves disease. Assembly of TCR beta libraries relied on iRepertoire HTBI primers together with Arm-PCR of CDR3 regions. TCRdb reprocessed the multiplex PCR reads via MiXCR and lists one record per CDR3 protein. The sample consists of about 460,000 distinct CDR3 sequences, around a fifth of them appearing once. The time point is: persistent/refractory GD, antithyroid drugs over 5 years with positive TRAb. PBMCs were the source of the RNA used for TCR sequencing. Sequenced here: peripheral blood mononuclear cells (PBMCs), sampled when the disease was refractory, from a patient treated with antithyroid drugs. The receptors come from a female donor with Graves disease.

This clonotype was counted only a few times. The genes are TRBV12-3 or TRBV12-4 and TRBJ2-1, with 7 nucleotides matching TRBD2. The CDR3 has 16 residues. J gave up 4 bases and V 6 bases, and 12 bases lay outside the gene matches. The chain's CDR3 is CASRPSMGGGYNEQFF. DNA of the CDR3: TGTGCCAGCAGGCCATCGATGGGGGGGGGGTACAATGAGCAGTTCTTC.

This clonotype turned up a few times. This rearrangement joins TRBV5-1 to TRBJ2-3, with TRBD2 matching over 8 bases. Trimming removed 5 bases from V and 5 bases from J; junction bases left unmatched: 7. The V gene's germline CDR1 is SGHRS and CDR2 YFSETQ. The CDR3 covers 14 residues. CDR3 residues: CASRPSGGGDTQYF. The CDR3 DNA is TGCGCCAGCAGACCAAGCGGGGGAGGAGATACGCAGTATTTT. The variable domain in full, completed from reference TRBV5-1 and TRBJ2-3, reads KAGVTQTPRYLIKTRGQQVTLSCSPISGHRSVSWYQQTPGQGLQFLFEYFSETQRNKGNFPGRFSGRQFSNSRSEMNVSTLELGDSALYLCASRPSGGGDTQYFGPGTRLTVL.

In its sample, this clonotype was seen many times. The gene calls are TRBV12-3 or TRBV12-4 and TRBJ1-1, with TRBD1 matching over 7 bases. J was trimmed by 0 bases and V by 6 bases; bases with no gene match: 10. The CDR3 has 16 amino acids. This CDR3 is CASRKAGQPMNTEAFF. The DNA of the CDR3 is TGTGCCAGCAGGAAAGCGGGACAGCCGATGAACACTGAAGCTTTCTTT.

This clonotype was picked up many times. This chain connects TRBV3-1 to TRBJ1-2; unclear D gene. Germline V CDR1 and CDR2: LGHDT, YNNKEL (reference sequence). Trimming left V 1 base short and J 5 bases short, with 14 bases between. CDR3 length equals 15 residues. The CDR3 region has the DNA TGTGCCAGCAGCCAAGGACCTGTGGACTCTTATGGCTACACCTTC. It specifies CASSQGPVDSYGYTF.

The chain uses TRBV7-9 and TRBJ2-7; D unclear. V was pared by 2 bases and J by 6 bases, with 14 bases between. This CDR3 region has 14 residues. CDR1 is SEHNR, CDR2 FQNEAQ, per germline (reference sequence). The CDR3 loop reads CASSLLERPVEQYF. Written as DNA, the CDR3 is TGTGCCAGCAGCTTACTAGAAAGACCGGTCGAGCAGTACTTC. The full variable domain, completed using reference TRBV7-9 and TRBJ2-7, is DTGVSQNPRHKITKRGQNVTFRCDPISEHNRLYWYRQTLGQGPEFLTYFQNEAQLEKSRLLSDRFSAERPKGSFSTLEIQRTEQGDSAMYLCASSLLERPVEQYFGPGTRLTVT.

With respect to this clonotype: A far larger clone differs by one base, so this is likely a read error. J is TRBJ1-1 and V is TRBV6-9; D is perhaps TRBD1 (6 bases). The CDR3 length is 14 residues. Germline assignment: CDR1 MNHGY and CDR2 SVAAGI. Here the CDR3 reads CAGSYLGGGTEAFF. The CDR3 DNA reads TGTGCCGGCAGTTACTTAGGGGGTGGGACTGAAGCTTTCTTT.

Details on this clonotype: A far more abundant clone sits one base away, making this likely a read error. In DNA, the CDR3 is TGTGCCAGCAGAGACAGGGCTTACGGGGCCAACGCCCTGACTTTC. This encodes CASRDRAYGANALTF. The chain links TRBV6-9 to TRBJ2-6; 7 nucleotides agree with TRBD1. This CDR3 contains 15 residues. The germline V gene has CDR1 MNHGY and CDR2 SVAAGI.

In its sample, this clonotype was seen many times. Germline and junction disagree at one end, which may indicate a read error. The genes are TRBV7-7 and TRBJ2-5, with 10 positions matching TRBD2. Germline V lookup: CDR1 SSHAT, CDR2 FNYEAQ (reference sequence). This CDR3 has 15 residues. As DNA, the CDR3 is TGTGCTAGCAGCTACCTAGCGGGAGAGGGGGAGACCCAGTACTTC. It yields the protein CASSYLAGEGETQYF.

The chain links TRBV5-5 to TRBJ2-7, with D maybe TRBD1 (5 bases). The V end lost 5 bases, the J end lost 1 base, and 13 bases lay between the germline ends. The CDR3 covers 14 residues. Germline V gene sequence: CDR1 SGHKS, CDR2 YYEKEE (reference sequence). The DNA of the CDR3 is TGTGCCAGCAGAACGGCAGGGCCTTCCTACGAGCAGTACTTC. Its protein is CASRTAGPSYEQYF.

At least ten counts were recorded for this clonotype. The chain joins TRBV28 to TRBJ2-2; TRBD1 aligns across 7 bases. CDR1 is MDHEN, CDR2 SYDVKM, per germline. V was clipped by 10 bases and J by 7 bases; unmatched bases: 12. The CDR3 is 14 residues long. CDR3 sequence reads: CANKKQGHSGELFF. CDR3 coding DNA: TGTGCCAACAAAAAACAGGGGCACAGCGGGGAGCTGTTTTTT.

This clonotype was observed a few times. V and J are TRBV20-1 and TRBJ2-5, with D uncertain. V was cut by 4 bases and J by 5 bases, with 14 bases left in between. Germline-derived CDR1 and CDR2 are DFQATT and SNEGSKA (reference sequence). The CDR3 sequence is 13 residues long. DNA for the CDR3: TGCAGTGCTACTCGACATCTTGGGGAGACCCAGTACTTC. Translation: CSATRHLGETQYF.

Points on this clonotype: At one end the junction does not follow the germline gene, possibly because of a read error. The chain uses TRBV11-2 and TRBJ1-1; 9 positions match TRBD1. Germline-derived CDR1 and CDR2 are SGHAT and FQNNGV. The CDR3 runs to 12 residues. As DNA, the CDR3 is TGTGCCAGCAGTCCGGGACAGGGTGAAACTTTCTTT. Its translation: CASSPGQGETFF.

This clonotype was counted a few times. The chain has TRBV5-1 and TRBJ2-7; D gene unclear. The V end lost 2 bases, the J end lost 3 bases, and 12 bases lay between the germline ends. Germline V gene data show CDR1 as SGHRS and CDR2 as YFSETQ. The CDR3 sequence is 14 residues long. For the CDR3, the DNA is TGCGCCAGCAGCTTCCATATTCAAAGCTACGAGCAGTACTTC. It is translated as CASSFHIQSYEQYF.